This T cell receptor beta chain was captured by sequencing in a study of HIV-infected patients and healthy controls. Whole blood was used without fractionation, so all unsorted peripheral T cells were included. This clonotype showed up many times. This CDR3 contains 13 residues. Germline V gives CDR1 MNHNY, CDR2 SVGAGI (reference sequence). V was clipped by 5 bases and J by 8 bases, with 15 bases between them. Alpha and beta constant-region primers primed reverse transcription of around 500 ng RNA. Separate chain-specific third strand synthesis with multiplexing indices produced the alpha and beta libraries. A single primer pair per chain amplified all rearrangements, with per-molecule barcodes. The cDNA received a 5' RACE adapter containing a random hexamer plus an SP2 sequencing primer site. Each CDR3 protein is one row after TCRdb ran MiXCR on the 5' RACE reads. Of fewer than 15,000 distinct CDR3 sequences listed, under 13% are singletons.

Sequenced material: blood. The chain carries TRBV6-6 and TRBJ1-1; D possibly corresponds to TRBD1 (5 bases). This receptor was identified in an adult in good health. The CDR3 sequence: CASSTIEGMEAFF. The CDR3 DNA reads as TGTGCCAGCAGTACAATAGAGGGGATGGAAGCTTTCTTT.